Listed here are 17 T cell receptor beta chains from one sample, sequenced in a study of vaccination and CD4 T cells after COVID-19. No antigen is known for these receptors. Treatment indicated: roughly 11-day PBMC culture with coronavirus spike peptide pools or control peptides (ViraFEST assay). The Oncomine TCR Beta short-read assay was applied to DNA of cultured CD4+ T cells. TCRdb reanalysed the PCR reads using MiXCR and keeps one entry per CDR3 protein. The sample records 10,000 to 15,000 distinct CDR3 sequences, around 74% being singletons. Sample: CD4+ T cells from blood, cultured in vitro, taken after SARS-CoV-2 vaccination. The source is a human donor who received a COVID-19 vaccine.

This chain joins TRBV5-4 and TRBJ1-2; possible D gene TRBD1, 6 bases. Trimming shortened V by 5 bases and J by 8 bases, and 19 bases separated the two germline ends. This CDR3 is built from 14 residues. CDR1 and CDR2 from the germline V gene are SGHNT and YYREEE (reference sequence). In nucleotides, the CDR3 is TGTGCCAGCAGTCGACTACAGGGTTTTGGAGGCTACACCTTC. Amino acids: CASSRLQGFGGYTF.

This clonotype occurred a few times. This chain joins TRBV20-1 and TRBJ1-1, with D possibly matching TRBD1 (5 bases). This CDR3 is built from 13 residues. The germline gives CDR1 DFQATT, CDR2 SNEGSKA (reference sequence). V gave up 6 bases and J gave up 3 bases, with 14 bases separating them. The CDR3 is CSADQGGDTEAFF. The CDR3 nucleotides read TGCAGTGCCGATCAGGGAGGGGACACTGAAGCTTTCTTT.

The chain carries TRBV12-3 or TRBV12-4 and TRBJ1-1; D is ambiguous. The CDR3 totals 13 residues. Trimming removed 10 bases at V and 0 bases at J, with 12 bases between. The CDR3 sequence is CATTLHMNTEAFF. CDR3 in DNA: TGTGCCACCACTCTTCATATGAACACTGAAGCTTTCTTT.

CDR3 region: CAISVVGYGYTF. DNA of the CDR3: TGTGCCATCAGTGTCGTCGGCTATGGCTACACCTTC. V gene TRBV10-3 combines with J gene TRBJ1-2; the D is unclear. V dropped 4 bases and J dropped 4 bases, with 7 bases sitting between them. The CDR3 has 12 amino acids. CDR1 and CDR2 from the germline V gene are ENHRY and SYGVKD.

The chain employs TRBV20-1 and TRBJ1-5; D unclear. Germline V CDR1 and CDR2: DFQATT, SNEGSKA (reference sequence). The CDR3 contains 13 residues. Trimming took 5 bases from V and 8 from J, leaving 16 bases between them. CDR3 nucleotides: TGCAGTGCTGTAATCTCTGGTGGCGAGCCCCAGCATTTT. Translating gives CSAVISGGEPQHF.

The chain links TRBV2 to TRBJ1-5, with D possibly TRBD1 on 6 matching bases. CDR3 length: 14 residues. With 6 bases removed from V and 4 bases from J, the gap between germline ends came to 13 bases. The germline gives CDR1 SNHLY, CDR2 FYNNEI. The CDR3 is CASSVRGLNQPQHF. In DNA form, the CDR3 reads TGTGCCAGCAGCGTCAGGGGACTTAATCAGCCCCAGCATTTT.

The J gene is TRBJ2-6, the V gene TRBV10-3, with D unclear. CDR1 is ENHRY, CDR2 SYGVKD, per germline. Trimming removed 3 bases at V and 10 bases at J, with 10 bases between. The CDR3 has 13 residues. CDR3 residues: CAISEFSFNVLTF. In DNA form, the CDR3 reads TGTGCCATCAGTGAATTCAGTTTTAACGTCCTGACTTTC.

V and J are TRBV6-1 and TRBJ1-1; D call uncertain. The CDR3 totals 13 residues. V was clipped by 5 bases and J by 1 base, with 8 bases between them. The germline CDR1 and CDR2 sequences are MNHNS and SASEGT. CDR3 DNA: TGTGCCAGCAGTAGGACTAGGAACACTGAAGCTTTCTTT. The encoded protein is CASSRTRNTEAFF.

This clonotype was seen a few times. V usage is TRBV20-1 and J usage is TRBJ2-3; unclear D gene. V was shortened by 1 base and J by 6 bases, with 11 bases between the two germline ends. The germline CDR1 and CDR2 sequences are DFQATT and SNEGSKA (reference sequence). The CDR3 has 13 amino acids. CDR3 in amino acids: CSARGSGRDTQYF. As DNA, the CDR3 is TGCAGTGCTAGAGGTTCGGGCCGCGATACGCAGTATTTT.

The chain uses TRBV7-9 and TRBJ2-5, with D possibly matching TRBD2 (6 bases). V was trimmed by 0 bases and J by 5 bases, leaving 10 bases between them. The germline V gene has CDR1 SEHNR and CDR2 FQNEAQ (reference sequence). This CDR3 comprises 14 residues. The CDR3 nucleotides read TGTGCCAGCAGCTTAGCGGGGGGTGGGGAGACCCAGTACTTC. As protein: CASSLAGGGETQYF.

J is TRBJ1-1 and V is TRBV3-1, with unresolved D. The CDR3 extends over 13 amino acids. V lost 3 bases and J lost 11, with 16 bases in between. Germline CDR1 is LGHDT and CDR2 is YNNKEL (reference sequence). The CDR3 sequence is CASSHLSLSVAFF. The DNA for the CDR3 is TGTGCCAGCAGCCATCTATCCTTATCGGTGGCTTTCTTT.

V and J are TRBV20-1 and TRBJ2-3; 7 positions agree with TRBD2. The trim removed 1 base at V and 4 bases at J, leaving 5 bases unmatched. The CDR3 loop spans 14 amino acids. Germline assignment: CDR1 DFQATT and CDR2 SNEGSKA (reference sequence). DNA for the CDR3: TGCAGTGCTAGAGGGCGGGGGTGGTCAGATACGCAGTATTTT. Its translation: CSARGRGWSDTQYF.

J is TRBJ2-1 and V is TRBV7-9; the D call may be TRBD1 or TRBD2 (5 bases each). V was trimmed by 0 bases and J by 7 bases, leaving 13 bases between them. The germline gives CDR1 SEHNR, CDR2 FQNEAQ (reference sequence). There are 15 residues in the CDR3. CDR3 DNA sequence: TGTGCCAGCAGCTTAGCATCGGGGCTGGTAAATGAGCAGTTCTTC. Amino acids: CASSLASGLVNEQFF.

The gene calls are TRBV6-5 and TRBJ1-5, with no clear D. The length of the CDR3 is 14 residues. Trimming removed 0 bases from V and 5 bases from J, with 8 bases in between. Looked up from germline, CDR1 is MNHEY and CDR2 is SVGAGI. CDR3: CASSYSGNYQPQHF. Here the CDR3 DNA reads TGTGCCAGCAGTTACTCGGGGAACTATCAGCCCCAGCATTTT.

This sequence joins TRBV12-3 or TRBV12-4 and TRBJ2-5; D is perhaps TRBD2 (6 bases). V was trimmed by 5 bases and J by 5 bases, leaving 12 bases between them. The CDR3 consists of 13 residues. CDR3: CASSPGTLETQYF. The CDR3 DNA reads TGTGCCAGCAGTCCCGGGACTTTGGAGACCCAGTACTTC.

The chain combines TRBV6-1 with TRBJ2-7, with 8 bases fitting TRBD1. This CDR3 has 15 residues. Germline assignment: CDR1 MNHNS and CDR2 SASEGT. V lost 6 bases, J lost 3 bases, and 10 bases stayed unmatched. CDR3 sequence: CASSIEPGQVYEQYF. CDR3 nucleotide sequence: TGTGCCAGCAGCATAGAACCGGGACAGGTCTACGAGCAGTACTTC.

The genes are TRBV6-1 and TRBJ1-5, with unresolved D. Germline values: CDR1 MNHNS, CDR2 SASEGT. Trimming took off 6 bases at V and 8 bases at J, with 14 bases between the two ends. The CDR3 sequence is 13 residues long. CDR3 sequence: CASREPWVEPQHF. CDR3 nucleotides: TGTGCCAGCAGGGAACCGTGGGTGGAGCCCCAGCATTTT.